This T cell receptor (beta chain) emerged from a study of T cells in localized non-small cell lung cancer (TCRdb year 2020). Regarding the research as a whole: The study examined T cell repertoires in roughly 240 patients with early-stage NSCLC and compared tumors with uninvolved tumor-adjacent lungs. All 250 or so NSCLC patients in the cohort were treatment-naive and had localized lung tumors that were resected. The mean age of the NSCLC patients was about 64 years, with 130 or so men and 110 or so women. Study-level results and caveats: Uninvolved tumor-adjacent lung showed the highest T cell clonality, higher than tumor, which suggests more focused antigenic responses in the uninvolved tumor-adjacent lung. Since the design was exploratory, TCR variables were selected using unadjusted p-values with no false-discovery rate correction. Because multi-region sequencing of the tumors was not done, intratumor heterogeneity could not be ruled out. Higher T cell density in blood was associated with longer overall survival, whereas higher clonality in adjacent lung was associated with shorter survival. A median of approximately 50 of the top 100 tumor clones turned up in the paired uninvolved adjacent lung, and 25 to 35 of those clones also ranked among the top 100 of that same adjacent lung.

A note on this clone: Its antigen is unknown. No much larger clonotype is one base removed from it; base qualities were not supplied.

At diagnosis, peripheral blood, uninvolved tumor-adjacent lung and tumor were collected and stored as a combination of fresh-frozen and FFPE material. For TCR repertoire profiling, the blood samples were analyzed as peripheral blood mononuclear cells. The immunoSEQ Assay was used to sequence TCR beta CDR3 regions from DNA. The published analysis was carried out like this. T cell density was computed as TCR beta template counts normalized to usable DNA estimated by amplifying housekeeping genes. Richness was estimated with the preseqR package, extrapolating to 400,000 templates for PBMC samples and 120,000 templates for tissue samples. Clonality was calculated as one minus Pielou's evenness. Tissue-enriched TCRs were identified by differential abundance testing using productive amino-acid clonotypes, minimum total count 5 and alpha 0.1. The Jaccard Index and the Morisita Overlap Index were used to measure how much the repertoires overlapped between compartments. TCR beta CDR3s were clustered by GLIPH together with public tetramer-defined viral CDR3s, and at least three viral sequences plus V-gene enrichment were required for viral motifs. Held by TCRdb, this immuneACCESS table contains in-frame sequences only and omits some clones. Under half of the omission traces to an unresolved V gene where checked; the cause of the rest is unknown. Clonal size and the V and J genes are those of that table, whereas D and trimming came from the DNA. The sample has some 64,000 clones on record, 90% of them singletons. The ten largest clones represent just under 2% of the sample.

Based on the germline V gene, the CDR1 and CDR2 sequences are SGHDN and FVKESK. Here V drops 4 bases and J drops 1 base, and the junction holds 5 bases not matched to any gene. The CDR3 spans 15 residues, from the cysteine through the phenylalanine. The retained sequence is limited to the CDR3, 45 bases, with the frame set at the first base. The sequence joins TRBV14 to TRBJ2-3; the junction holds 7 bases that match TRBD2. This TCR derives from a woman aged 35-75 years with stage I lung adenocarcinoma. The material sequenced was peripheral blood, taken before any cancer treatment. CDR3 protein: CASSLWLAGTDTQYF. Read as DNA, the sequence is TGTGCCAGCAGCCTTTGGCTAGCGGGCACAGATACGCAGTATTTT.